The source of this TCR beta chain is a study of T cells in Graves' hyperthyroidism and ophthalmopathy. Source material for PBMCs was roughly 10 ml fresh peripheral blood. The TCR beta CDR3 regions underwent amplification using RNA transcripts as the source. In the first-round RT-PCR of the TCR CDR3, the HTBI primer set was used. TCRdb redid the calling of the multiplex PCR reads with MiXCR, one entry per CDR3 protein. The sample includes roughly 520,000 distinct CDR3 sequences, roughly 25% of them seen just once. Points from the study as a whole: Classification by a 13 V-J model distinguished ophthalmopathy from stable hyperthyroidism. Ophthalmopathy prediction by the model preceded onset by a median roughly 6 months.

This clonotype was seen a handful of times. Its antigen is as yet unknown. CDR1 and CDR2 (germline): GTSNPN, SVGIG (reference sequence). The CDR3 totals 15 residues. Deletions cut 1 base from V and 3 bases from J, with 13 bases between. This TCR was recovered from a woman aged 30 to 39 with Graves' ophthalmopathy. The sequencing input was blood. The chain is built from TRBV30 and TRBJ1-5; D is perhaps TRBD1 (5 bases). CDR3 protein: CAWSGFDSFNQPQHF. The CDR3 DNA sequence: TGTGCCTGGAGTGGGTTCGACAGTTTCAATCAGCCCCAGCATTTT.